Sequencing of this TCR beta chain was carried out in a study of T cell changes during pregnancy in multiple sclerosis. V lost 1 base and J lost 3; bases outside the gene matches: 4. This CDR3 region has 15 residues. Germline V gives CDR1 SNHLY, CDR2 FYNNEI. Assay: immunoSEQ multiplex PCR; the TCRdb copy retains only in-frame clones and omits some. The data hold 35,000 to 45,000 clones, with roughly 90% observed a single time. Sequencing used peripheral blood, obtained in the second trimester of pregnancy. The chain uses TRBV2 and TRBJ2-7, with TRBD1 identical over 9 bases. The source of this sequence is a female donor in good health, enrolled as a control in a pregnancy study. This chain's CDR3 is CASSEVDRGDYEQYF. Written as DNA, the CDR3 is TGTGCCAGCAGTGAAGTGGACAGGGGAGACTACGAGCAGTACTTC.